This T cell receptor (beta chain) appears in the sequencing data of a study of early T cells in non-severe SARS-CoV-2 infection (dated by TCRdb to the early 2020s). About the investigation overall: Bulk RNA from unsorted whole blood was used for TCR sequencing, so alpha and beta chains could not be paired.

Comments on this clonotype: Its antigen remains undetermined. The input lacks base qualities; no much larger clone sits a single base away.

The library was built by means of 5' RACE. Sequencing took place on a NextSeq 500. Unique molecular identifiers were attached to individual cDNA molecules in the TCR library protocol so that sequencing error and PCR bias could be corrected. Sequencing covered both TCR alpha and beta chains, and within each sample the abundances of alpha and beta sequences were tightly co-correlated. In the authors' own workflow: Decombinator V4 was used to annotate TCR sequences for V gene, J gene and CDR3. Expanded TCRs were defined as changing significantly between any two time points under a Poisson model with p below 0.0001. Abundances of TCRs were expressed as counts per million after normalisation to the total number of TCRs sequenced in each sample. TRAV1-2 paired with TRAJ12, TRAJ20 or TRAJ33 defined MAIT TCRs, while TRAV10 paired with TRAJ18 defined iNKT TCRs. VDJdb, accessed on 1 November 2021, was searched for TCRs annotated for CMV, EBV and SARS-CoV-2, and TCRs annotated for more than one antigen were excluded. TCRdb cleaned the public reads at Q25 with fastp, built clones with MiXCR and kept in-frame beta chains. Each entry is one CDR3 protein sequence, shown with its most common DNA and genes. It is TCRdb's table, rather than the study itself, that gives the V and J calls and clone size. The sample table shows about 92,000 distinct CDR3 sequences, and about 15% are seen once. 1.3% of the sample is in the top ten clones.

The CDR3 holds 15 amino acids from the cysteine to the phenylalanine. The DNA shown is the 45-base CDR3, in frame from base 1. CDR1 and CDR2, per the germline V gene, are KGHDR and SFDVKD. V is pruned by 4 bases and J by 2 bases, leaving 4 bases of the junction without a gene match. Set within a cohort of healthcare workers in London, UK, this nested case-control study involved weekly PCR testing of nasopharyngeal swabs along with blood sampling. Between 23 and 31 March 2020, the week of the UK lockdown, healthcare workers were enrolled and then followed up weekly for as long as 16 weeks. Results the study describes overall, beyond this receptor: VDJdb matching was skewed toward anti-spike CD8 responses and likely underestimated virus-specific expansions, missing private and CD4 specificities.

The sequenced sample was whole blood. This TCR came from an adult who was a healthcare worker with PCR-confirmed SARS-CoV-2 infection or an uninfected control (not recorded which). The rearrangement combines TRBV24-1 with TRBJ1-5, with 7 junctional bases fitting TRBD1. The DNA sequence is given as TGTGCCACCAGTGACCCCGGGACAGGCAATCAGCCCCAGCATTTT. Its protein reads: CATSDPGTGNQPQHF.